This TCR beta chain was documented in a study of PD-1 blockade in classical Hodgkin lymphoma. To note about this clone: Antigen specificity is unknown. Germline and junction disagree at one end, which may indicate a read error. Other DNA variants within this sample encode the same CDR3.

Produced via immunoSEQ multiplex PCR; TCRdb's table is partial and in-frame only. Seen here are some 48,000 clones, over 70% observed once, and the top ten hold about 20%. The sample's time point: cycle 4 day 1 (C4D1), after less than seven weeks of nivolumab. No patient escaped relapse after autologous stem cell transplantation, and brentuximab vedotin exposure varied. The germline V gene has CDR1 WNHNN and CDR2 SYGVQD (reference sequence). The CDR3 contains 11 residues. Points from the study as a whole: According to reports, newly diagnosed patients had lower baseline TCR diversity than healthy donors, and relapsed/refractory patients had lower baseline TCR diversity still. Baseline diversity resembling that of newly diagnosed patients was seen in complete responders.

The receptor was derived from a human donor with classical Hodgkin lymphoma. Sequenced material: peripheral blood mononuclear cells (PBMCs), taken before the fourth cycle of nivolumab. The chain carries TRBV10-1 and TRBJ1-2; D is uncertain. This CDR3 reads CASSVNDGYTF. The DNA for the CDR3 is TGCGCCAGCAGTGTAAATGATGGTTACACCTTC.